This T cell receptor beta chain was profiled in a study of blood T cell repertoires in COVID-19. The germline gives CDR1 SQVTM, CDR2 ANQGSEA. This CDR3 comprises 14 residues. With 7 bases clipped from V and 4 bases from J, the junction kept 8 bases outside the gene matches. In the original analysis: Estimated nucleated cell counts came from reference gene primer amplification. Clones were sequenced by immunoSEQ multiplex PCR, and TCRdb holds only the in-frame ones, with some missing. The V and J calls and clone size are taken from that table; D and trimming were inferred from the DNA. The table has some 400,000 clones, roughly nine tenths seen once; the top ten hold around 1.1%.

This chain joins TRBV29-1 and TRBJ2-2; 8 positions match TRBD1. This clonotype was sampled from a man in his thirties or forties who had recovered from COVID-19. Sequenced sample: PBMCs or T cells enriched from blood (not recorded which). The CDR3 sequence: CSAQIRGLTGELFF. The CDR3 coding sequence is TGCAGCGCCCAAATCAGGGGGCTCACCGGGGAGCTGTTTTTT.